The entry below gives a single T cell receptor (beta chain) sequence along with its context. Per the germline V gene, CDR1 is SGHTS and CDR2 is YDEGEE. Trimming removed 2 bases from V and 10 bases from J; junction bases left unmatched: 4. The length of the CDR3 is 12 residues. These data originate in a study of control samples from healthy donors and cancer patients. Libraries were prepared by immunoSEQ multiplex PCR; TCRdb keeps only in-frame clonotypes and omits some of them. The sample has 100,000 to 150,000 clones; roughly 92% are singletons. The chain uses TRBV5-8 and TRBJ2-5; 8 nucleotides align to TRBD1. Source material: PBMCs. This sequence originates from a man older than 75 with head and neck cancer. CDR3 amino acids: CASSLYRGNQYF. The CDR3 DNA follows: TGTGCCAGCAGCTTATACAGGGGGAACCAGTACTTC.